The source of this T cell receptor beta chain is a study of graft-versus-host responses after intestinal transplantation. Overall study: Recipients had transplants, and these were multivisceral, liver-intestinal, or isolated intestinal. Among the recipients, all got anti-thymocyte globulin induction and then tacrolimus and steroids for roughly three years. Study-level results: In patients with graft-donor T cell macrochimerism, allograft graft-versus-host to host-versus-graft clonal ratios were high.

Generated by immunoSEQ multiplex PCR, the TCRdb table keeps only in-frame clones and is missing some. This sample has some 4,400 clones, with about 30% found just once. The germline gives CDR1 MGHRA, CDR2 YSYEKL. Trimming shortened V by 1 base and J by 2 bases, and 12 bases separated the two germline ends. The CDR3 sequence is 16 residues long. Researchers placed around 200,000 CFSE-labeled responder cells in culture with around 200,000 irradiated, violet-dye-labeled stimulator cells. This clonotype was sampled from a human patient who received an intestinal transplant. The chain employs TRBV4-1 and TRBJ1-5; D is undetermined. The starting material was alloreactive CD4+ T cells from a mixed lymphocyte reaction culture, obtained before intestinal transplant. Sample subset: CFSE-low proliferating T cells sorted from approximately 6-day pre-transplant mixed lymphocyte reaction (GvH or HvG direction). The CDR3 DNA reads TGCGCCAGCAGCCAAGTCGCAGGATTCGGCAATCAGCCCCAGCATTTT. It encodes CASSQVAGFGNQPQHF.